Listed below are T cell receptor beta chains from one sample, sequenced in a study of CD8+CD57+ T cells in acquired aplastic anemia. One entry per CDR3 protein, called by TCRdb with MiXCR from the reads. The repertoire has tens of thousands of distinct CDR3 sequences, about 70% of them found once; the top ten carry roughly 80%. Sequencing was done on a sample of sorted CD4+, CD8+, or CD8+CD57+ T cells (not recorded which) from PBMCs. The receptors were sampled from a human donor with aplastic anemia. The CDR3 runs from the conserved cysteine through the conserved F or W. A D gene is named only where the DNA matches it firmly. Size is stated for part of the rows, as once, few or many counts, or as a class when the clone is expanded.

size: -; J: TRBJ1-2; D: TRBD1; V: TRBV10-3; length: 17; CDR3: CAISPLDRGLFGYGYTF; DNA: TGTGCCATCTCACCCCTTGACAGGGGGCTTTTCGGCTATGGCTACACCTTC
size: -; J: TRBJ2-7; D: -; V: TRBV10-2; length: 13; CDR3: CASSGLSRREQYF; DNA: TGCGCCAGCAGTGGACTCTCCCGCAGGGAGCAGTACTTC
size: few; J: TRBJ1-5; D: -; V: TRBV7-9; length: 13; CDR3: CASSPGGNQPQHF; DNA: TGTGCCAGCAGCCCCGGGGGCAATCAGCCCCAGCATTTT
size: -; J: TRBJ1-6; D: -; V: TRBV2; length: 12; CDR3: CASSEVLHTLHF; DNA: TGTGCCAGCAGTGAAGTCCTGCACACCCTCCACTTT
size: -; J: TRBJ1-4; D: -; V: TRBV15; length: 15; CDR3: CATSRDGAFGEKLFF; DNA: TGTGCCACCAGCAGAGATGGGGCTTTCGGGGAAAAACTGTTTTTT
size: -; J: TRBJ2-3; D: TRBD2; V: TRBV2; length: 15; CDR3: CASSLTSGREGTQYF; DNA: TGTGCCAGCAGCTTGACTAGCGGGAGAGAGGGTACGCAGTATTTT
size: -; J: TRBJ1-1; D: -; V: TRBV2; length: 13; CDR3: CASLGGLYTEAFF; DNA: TGTGCCAGCCTGGGAGGACTTTACACTGAAGCTTTCTTT
size: -; J: TRBJ1-2; D: -; V: TRBV19; length: 14; CDR3: CASSIAWERHGYTF; DNA: TGTGCCAGTAGTATAGCCTGGGAGAGGCATGGCTACACCTTC
size: few; J: TRBJ1-1; D: -; V: TRBV29-1; length: 12; CDR3: CSVEMVNTEAFF; DNA: TGCAGCGTTGAAATGGTGAACACTGAAGCTTTCTTT
size: -; J: TRBJ2-1; D: TRBD2; V: TRBV5-6; length: 15; CDR3: CASSVPLTSGGEQFF; DNA: TGTGCCAGCAGCGTGCCGCTGACTAGCGGCGGCGAGCAGTTCTTC
size: -; J: TRBJ2-1; D: TRBD2; V: TRBV2; length: 14; CDR3: CASRGTSGRGEQFF; DNA: TGTGCCAGCAGGGGGACTAGCGGAAGGGGTGAGCAGTTCTTC
size: -; J: TRBJ2-5; D: -; V: TRBV2; length: 16; CDR3: CASSLRVAETQETQYF; DNA: TGTGCCAGCAGCTTGCGGGTAGCGGAAACCCAAGAGACCCAGTACTTC
size: -; J: TRBJ2-7; D: -; V: TRBV7-8; length: 16; CDR3: CASSLEGRPSSYEQYF; DNA: TGTGCCAGCAGCTTAGAGGGGAGGCCTTCCTCCTACGAGCAGTACTTC
size: -; J: TRBJ2-4; D: TRBD2; V: TRBV11-1; length: 15; CDR3: CASSIGAGAGNIQYF; DNA: TGTGCCAGCAGCATAGGAGCGGGAGCGGGAAACATTCAGTACTTC
size: few; J: TRBJ1-1; D: -; V: TRBV7-8; length: 11; CDR3: CASSLITEAFF; DNA: TGTGCCAGCAGCTTAATCACTGAAGCTTTCTTT
size: -; J: TRBJ2-3; D: TRBD1; V: TRBV3-1; length: 15; CDR3: CASSQQQGGSDTQYF; DNA: TGTGCCAGCAGCCAGCAACAGGGGGGCTCAGATACGCAGTATTTT